This T cell receptor beta chain is from a study of a mutant IDH1 vaccine in newly diagnosed glioma. Using immunoSEQ multiplex PCR, the repertoire was profiled, and TCRdb retains in-frame clones only, with some absent. The data contain over 95,000 clones, 75% to 90% of them seen just once; the ten biggest clones take up around 0.6%. Indicated time point: week 11, during vaccination. The vaccine gave 300 ug of a 20-mer mutant IDH1 peptide subcutaneously per dose. To note about this clone: Antigen: not known.

General study results and limits: Changes in the top peripheral T cell clonotypes seemingly had no bearing on pseudoprogression.

The sequence was obtained from a woman in her forties or fifties with glioma. This specimen was PBMCs, taken from a glioma patient whose treatment included an IDH1 peptide vaccine.

For the CDR3, the DNA is TGTGCCAGCAGCCTCCGGGCCGCGGACGGGGAGCTGTTTTTT. It specifies CASSLRAADGELFF. This chain joins TRBV5-6 and TRBJ2-2; D gene unclear. Between the trimmed V and J ends, which lost 4 bases and 7 bases, there was a span of 14 bases. The CDR3 is 14 residues long. Germline values: CDR1 SGHDT, CDR2 YYEEEE.